Listed below are T cell receptor beta chains from one sample, sequenced in a study of T cells in Graves' hyperthyroidism and ophthalmopathy. Each CDR3 protein is one row after TCRdb ran MiXCR on the multiplex PCR reads. The data contain under 250,000 distinct CDR3 sequences, approximately 25% of them seen just once; the ten biggest clones take up about a third. Input material: blood. These receptor sequences come from a woman aged 40 to 50 with Graves' ophthalmopathy. Both conserved end residues are part of each CDR3. The D gene is left open where the match is weak. Some rows mark clone size as missing; the rest say once, few, many or name a class of expanded clone.

cdr3_aa	cdr3_nt	j_call	d_call	clone_size	v_call
CASSLSGGSTGELFF	TGTGCCAGCAGTTTATCCGGGGGCTCCACCGGGGAGCTGTTTTTT	TRBJ2-2	-	-	TRBV28
CASSPVVSRGYTF	TGCGCCAGCAGCCCGGTGGTGTCTCGGGGCTACACCTTC	TRBJ1-2	-	many	TRBV5-1
CASSEWGTREETQYF	TGTGCCAGCAGTGAATGGGGGACTCGAGAAGAGACCCAGTACTTC	TRBJ2-5	-	-	TRBV6-1
CASSSTGTSGIYEQYF	TGTGCCAGCAGTTCCACCGGGACTAGCGGGATCTACGAGCAGTACTTC	TRBJ2-7	TRBD2	-	TRBV6-2/TRBV6-3
CASSPPIYSSGANVLTF	TGTGCCAGCAGTCCCCCGATTTATAGCTCTGGGGCCAACGTCCTGACTTTC	TRBJ2-6	-	many	TRBV28
CASSLGTGPNTEAFF	TGTGCCAGCAGCTTAGGGACAGGGCCGAACACTGAAGCTTTCTTT	TRBJ1-1	TRBD1	-	TRBV7-8
CASNTANSPLHF	TGTGCCAGCAACACAGCGAATTCACCCCTCCACTTT	TRBJ1-6	-	many	TRBV6-1
CASGRNPYEQYF	TGTGCCAGCGGCAGGAACCCCTACGAGCAGTACTTC	TRBJ2-7	-	many	TRBV12-3/TRBV12-4
CASTTRGMSSYEQYF	TGTGCCAGCACCACGCGAGGAATGAGCTCCTACGAGCAGTACTTC	TRBJ2-7	-	-	TRBV28
CASSQRERHLNTEAFF	TGTGCCAGCTCACAGAGAGAGAGACACCTTAACACTGAAGCTTTCTTT	TRBJ1-1	-	many	TRBV18
CATSRDFPSGRKQYF	TGTGCCACCAGCAGAGATTTCCCTAGCGGGAGGAAGCAGTACTTC	TRBJ2-7	TRBD2	-	TRBV15
CAWSAPPEETQYF	TGTGCCTGGAGCGCTCCTCCCGAAGAGACCCAGTACTTC	TRBJ2-5	-	-	TRBV30
CASSTDRGKYAQYF	TGTGCCAGCAGTACGGACAGGGGGAAATACGCGCAGTATTTC	TRBJ2-7	TRBD1	many	TRBV6-1
CSARDGQGARETQYF	TGCAGTGCTAGAGATGGCCAGGGGGCGCGAGAGACCCAGTACTTC	TRBJ2-5	TRBD1	many	TRBV20-1
CASNQVGPAYEQYF	TGTGCCAGCAATCAGGTCGGCCCCGCCTACGAGCAGTACTTC	TRBJ2-7	-	many	TRBV2
CSARGAVYGYTF	TGCAGTGCTAGGGGTGCGGTGTATGGCTACACCTTC	TRBJ1-2	-	few	TRBV20-1
CASRHGPAYEQYF	TGCGCCAGCAGGCATGGACCAGCCTACGAGCAGTACTTC	TRBJ2-7	-	many	TRBV10-2
CASSFLGQRFDEQYF	TGCGCCAGCAGCTTTTTGGGACAGAGATTCGACGAGCAGTACTTC	TRBJ2-7	TRBD1	many	TRBV5-1
CASSKTSGRWTGELFF	TGTGCCAGCAGTAAAACTAGCGGGAGGTGGACCGGGGAGCTGTTTTTT	TRBJ2-2	TRBD2	many	TRBV5-6
CASSYQPGDPDTIYF	TGTGCCAGCAGTTACCAACCAGGGGATCCGGACACCATATATTTT	TRBJ1-3	-	many	TRBV6-5
CSVERTGANTEAFF	TGCAGCGTCGAAAGAACAGGGGCGAACACTGAAGCTTTCTTT	TRBJ1-1	TRBD1	few	TRBV29-1
CATSRDSDSQETQYF	TGTGCCACCAGCAGAGATTCGGACAGCCAAGAGACCCAGTACTTC	TRBJ2-5	-	-	TRBV15
CASSTGTGWYQPQHF	TGTGCCAGCAGCACCGGGACAGGATGGTATCAGCCCCAGCATTTT	TRBJ1-5	TRBD1	many	TRBV7-2
CSASGETQYF	TGCAGTGCTAGCGGTGAGACCCAGTACTTC	TRBJ2-5	-	many	TRBV20-1
CASSQGLGPAGTGELFF	TGTGCCAGCAGCCAGGGCTTGGGGCCGGCTGGCACCGGGGAGCTGTTTTTT	TRBJ2-2	-	many	TRBV7-6
CASSRSEGLQETQYF	TGCGCCAGCAGCCGGAGTGAGGGCCTCCAAGAGACCCAGTACTTC	TRBJ2-5	-	many	TRBV4-1
CSARDRGLGGGYNEQFF	TGCAGTGCTAGAGATCGGGGGTTGGGGGGGGGCTACAATGAGCAGTTCTTC	TRBJ2-1	TRBD2	-	TRBV20-1
CASSLPSGYEQYF	TGTGCCAGCAGTTTACCGTCGGGCTACGAGCAGTACTTC	TRBJ2-7	-	many	TRBV27
CASSTGYEQYF	TGTGCCAGCAGTACAGGTTACGAGCAGTACTTC	TRBJ2-7	-	many	TRBV2
CASSVRQGNYGYTF	TGCGCCAGCAGCGTAAGACAGGGGAACTATGGCTACACCTTC	TRBJ1-2	TRBD1	once	TRBV5-1
CASSLVSNGELFF	TGTGCCAGCAGCTTAGTTTCCAACGGGGAGCTGTTTTTT	TRBJ2-2	-	many	TRBV7-2
CSVEDPGPSYEQYF	TGCAGCGTTGAAGACCCCGGCCCATCCTACGAGCAGTACTTC	TRBJ2-7	-	many	TRBV29-1
CASRRISGQGSYEQYF	TGTGCCAGCAGGAGGATCTCGGGACAGGGATCCTACGAGCAGTACTTC	TRBJ2-7	TRBD1	-	TRBV27
CASSFINRGGGYTF	TGTGCCAGCAGTTTTATAAACAGGGGTGGCGGCTACACCTTC	TRBJ1-2	TRBD1	-	TRBV27
CASSLWTGREAFF	TGTGCCAGCAGCTTGTGGACAGGGCGGGAAGCTTTCTTT	TRBJ1-1	TRBD1	many	TRBV5-8
CASSPELAAGELSF	TGTGCCAGCAGCCCGGAACTAGCGGCCGGGGAGCTGTCTTTT	TRBJ2-2	TRBD2	-	TRBV6-1
CASSPPGTENIQYF	TGTGCCAGCAGTCCGCCCGGGACAGAGAACATTCAGTACTTC	TRBJ2-4	TRBD1	many	TRBV12-3/TRBV12-4
CASSGGSQETQYF	TGTGCCAGCAGCGGCGGGAGCCAAGAGACCCAGTACTTC	TRBJ2-5	TRBD2	-	TRBV12-3/TRBV12-4
CSASQGGDGNTIYF	TGCAGTGCTAGTCAGGGGGGCGATGGAAACACCATATATTTT	TRBJ1-3	TRBD1	many	TRBV20-1
CSVAKEYSNTGELFF	TGCAGTGTAGCGAAGGAGTATTCGAACACCGGGGAGCTGTTTTTT	TRBJ2-2	-	many	TRBV20-1
CASSPRDRFTEAFF	TGTGCCAGTAGTCCCCGAGATAGGTTCACTGAAGCTTTCTTT	TRBJ1-1	-	few	TRBV19
CASRGAGGYTF	TGTGCCAGCAGAGGGGCCGGTGGCTACACCTTC	TRBJ1-2	-	many	TRBV12-3/TRBV12-4
CASSKKGHQPQHF	TGTGCCAGCAGTAAAAAAGGCCATCAGCCCCAGCATTTT	TRBJ1-5	-	-	TRBV6-2/TRBV6-3
CASSLTGTSYGYTF	TGCGCCAGCAGCCTGACAGGAACTTCCTATGGCTACACCTTC	TRBJ1-2	-	-	TRBV5-1
CSATVTGGHTEAFF	TGCAGTGCTACCGTTACAGGGGGCCACACTGAAGCTTTCTTT	TRBJ1-1	TRBD1	many	TRBV20-1
CSARGGAIETQYF	TGCAGTGCTAGAGGGGGGGCAATAGAGACCCAGTACTTC	TRBJ2-5	-	many	TRBV20-1
CASSRGAYGYTF	TGTGCCAGCAGTCGAGGGGCTTATGGCTACACCTTC	TRBJ1-2	-	many	TRBV12-3/TRBV12-4
CASSAGQLNTEAFF	TGTGCCAGCAGTGCCGGACAGTTGAACACTGAAGCTTTCTTT	TRBJ1-1	-	many	TRBV6-1
CASSIGGAYGYTF	TGTGCCAGCAGTATCGGGGGGGCCTATGGCTACACCTTC	TRBJ1-2	-	many	TRBV28
CASSYPVAKSTDTQYF	TGTGCCAGCAGTTACCCGGTAGCGAAAAGCACAGATACGCAGTATTTT	TRBJ2-3	-	many	TRBV28
CATTDRTNTEAFF	TGTGCCACCACGGACAGAACGAACACTGAAGCTTTCTTT	TRBJ1-1	-	-	TRBV6-2/TRBV6-3
CASTQPAIAGSYEQYF	TGTGCCAGCACCCAACCGGCCATAGCGGGAAGCTACGAGCAGTACTTC	TRBJ2-7	TRBD2	-	TRBV6-2/TRBV6-3
CASLNDGTGIYEQYF	TGTGCCAGCCTAAACGACGGGACAGGAATCTACGAGCAGTACTTC	TRBJ2-7	TRBD1	many	TRBV6-1
CSVEDNGDSGANVLTF	TGCAGCGTTGAAGATAACGGCGACTCTGGGGCCAACGTCCTGACTTTC	TRBJ2-6	-	once	TRBV29-1
CSVAWATGELFF	TGCAGCGTTGCCTGGGCCACCGGGGAGCTGTTTTTT	TRBJ2-2	-	many	TRBV29-1
CASGTSLNTEAFF	TGTGCCAGCGGGACAAGTCTGAACACTGAAGCTTTCTTT	TRBJ1-1	-	many	TRBV27
CASMVAGTGQPQHF	TGTGCCAGCATGGTGGCGGGGACGGGGCAGCCCCAGCATTTT	TRBJ1-5	-	few	TRBV12-3/TRBV12-4
CASSETGLANTIYF	TGTGCCAGCAGTGAAACAGGGTTGGCAAACACCATATATTTT	TRBJ1-3	-	many	TRBV25-1
CASNWAGTEELFF	TGTGCCAGCAACTGGGCCGGCACCGAGGAGCTGTTTTTT	TRBJ2-2	-	many	TRBV12-3/TRBV12-4